These 20 T cell receptor beta chains were all obtained from the same sample, sequenced in a study of blood T cell repertoires in COVID-19. Generated by immunoSEQ multiplex PCR, the TCRdb table keeps only in-frame clones and is missing some. The sample shows 150,000 to 200,000 clones, roughly 80% of them seen only once. The sample taken for sequencing was peripheral blood. The receptors shown here come from a human donor in a cohort sampled during active COVID-19.

The V and J genes are TRBV11-3 and TRBJ2-1; TRBD2 agrees at 11 bases. The CDR3 consists of 17 residues. V lost 5 bases and J lost 5; bases outside the gene matches: 11. Germline V gene sequence: CDR1 SGHNT, CDR2 YENEEA. CDR3 bases: TGTGCCAGCAGCATCACTAGCGGGAGAATAGGGGACAATGAGCAGTTCTTC. This translates into CASSITSGRIGDNEQFF.

The chain links TRBV6-5 to TRBJ1-2; a weak D match, TRBD1 (5 bases). There are 15 residues in the CDR3. V was pared by 1 base and J by 2 bases, with 11 bases between. The germline CDR1 and CDR2 sequences are MNHEY and SVGAGI. CDR3 protein: CASSYFGGSNYGYTF. The CDR3 nucleotides are TGTGCCAGCAGTTACTTCGGGGGATCCAACTATGGCTACACCTTC.

This chain uses TRBV5-1 with TRBJ2-1, with TRBD2 identical over 7 bases. Trimming at V came to 0 bases and at J to 4 bases, leaving 4 bases not matched to a gene. The germline V gene has CDR1 SGHRS and CDR2 YFSETQ. This CDR3 spans 15 amino acids. The CDR3 loop reads CASSLVASGYNEQFF. The CDR3 DNA reads as TGCGCCAGCAGCTTGGTGGCTAGCGGATACAATGAGCAGTTCTTC.

J is TRBJ2-2 and V is TRBV18, with TRBD1 matching over 9 bases. The V gene's germline CDR1 is KGHSH and CDR2 LQKENI. V gave up 3 bases and J gave up 2 bases; unmatched junction bases: 4. This CDR3 is 16 amino acids long. CDR3 protein: CASSPRTGVNTGELFF. CDR3 DNA sequence: TGTGCCAGCTCACCGCGGACAGGGGTTAACACCGGGGAGCTGTTTTTT.

The chain uses TRBV5-5 and TRBJ1-1; the match to TRBD1 covers 7 bases. CDR1 and CDR2 from the germline V gene are SGHKS and YYEKEE (reference sequence). The CDR3 length is 14 residues. J lost 3 bases, V lost 0 bases, and 2 bases had no gene match. This CDR3 is CASSLVGGYTEAFF. The CDR3 DNA is TGTGCCAGCAGCTTGGTAGGGGGCTACACTGAAGCTTTCTTT. Full variable domain (rest looked up from reference TRBV5-5 and TRBJ1-1): DAGVTQSPTHLIKTRGQQVTLRCSPISGHKSVSWYQQVLGQGPQFIFQYYEKEERGRGNFPDRFSARQFPNYSSELNVNALLLGDSALYLCASSLVGGYTEAFFGQGTRLTVV.

This clone appeared a single time. The chain recombines TRBV9 with TRBJ1-6; D is unclear. This CDR3 has 13 amino acids. The germline gives CDR1 SGDLS, CDR2 YYNGEE. The CDR3 protein is CATGVLDNSPLHF. In nucleotides, the CDR3 is TGTGCAACCGGGGTCTTGGATAATTCACCCCTCCACTTT. Full variable domain (outside the CDR3, taken from reference TRBV9 and TRBJ1-6): DSGVTQTPKHLITATGQRVTLRCSPRSGDLSVYWYQQSLDQGLQFLIQYYNGEERAKGNILERFSAQQFPDLHSELNLSSLELGDSALYFCATGVLDNSPLHFGNGTRLTVT.

In regard to this clone: A read error may produce the germline difference seen at one junction end. The chain is built from TRBV7-7 and TRBJ2-3, with TRBD1 identical over 11 bases. The CDR3 consists of 15 residues. Germline CDR1 reads SSHAT; CDR2 reads FNYEAQ (reference sequence). DNA for the CDR3: TGTGCTAGCAGCCGGGGACAGGGGGGAGTAGATACGCAGTATTTT. This encodes CASSRGQGGVDTQYF.

In its sample, this clone was seen a few times. The V gene is TRBV9, the J gene TRBJ2-5; D unresolved. The V and J ends lost 0 bases and 9 bases respectively, with 15 bases between them. The CDR3 contains 14 residues. Germline CDR1 SGDLS, CDR2 YYNGEE. The CDR3 coding sequence is TGTGCCAGCAGCGTAGCACAGAGCACCGAGCCCCAGTACTTC. Protein sequence: CASSVAQSTEPQYF. The whole variable domain, filled in from reference TRBV9 and TRBJ2-5, reads DSGVTQTPKHLITATGQRVTLRCSPRSGDLSVYWYQQSLDQGLQFLIQYYNGEERAKGNILERFSAQQFPDLHSELNLSSLELGDSALYFCASSVAQSTEPQYFGPGTRLLVL.

The chain combines TRBV9 with TRBJ2-7; the D gene is possibly TRBD2 (5 bases). This CDR3 has 13 amino acids. V gave up 3 bases and J gave up 1 base, with 8 bases separating them. Germline assignment: CDR1 SGDLS and CDR2 YYNGEE. The CDR3: CASSALDSYEQYF. The CDR3 DNA reads TGTGCCAGCAGCGCACTAGATTCCTACGAGCAGTACTTC.

The CDR3 nucleotides read TGTGCCAGCAGTCCGACTAGCGGGATTCAAGAGACCCAGTACTTC. Residues: CASSPTSGIQETQYF. The chain carries TRBV6-2 or TRBV6-3 and TRBJ2-5; 11 bases are shared with TRBD2. From germline, CDR1 is MNHEY and CDR2 SVGEGT. Trimming took 5 bases from V and 2 from J; bases not matched to a gene: 4. CDR3 length: 15 residues.

The chain links TRBV7-8 to TRBJ2-7; the D gene is possibly TRBD1 (6 bases). Trimming shortened V by 2 bases and J by 5 bases, and 10 bases separated the two germline ends. Germline CDR1 is SGHVS and CDR2 is FQNEAQ. The CDR3 spans 13 residues. The CDR3 region is CASSLLSGDEQYF. The CDR3 DNA follows: TGTGCCAGCAGCTTACTCTCAGGGGACGAGCAGTACTTC.

This clone was detected once. V usage is TRBV10-2 and J usage is TRBJ1-2, with TRBD1 matching 9 bases. The CDR3 totals 13 residues. The V gene end was trimmed by 3 bases and the J gene end by 8 bases; junction bases not matched to a gene: 4. From germline, CDR1 is WSHSY and CDR2 SAAADI. The CDR3 DNA follows: TGCGCCAGCAGTGACCGGACAGGGGCAGGCTACACCTTC. It encodes CASSDRTGAGYTF.

The V call is TRBV7-3, the J call TRBJ2-1; the match to TRBD2 covers 7 bases. The CDR3 has 16 residues. The J segment lost 10 bases and the V segment lost 2 bases, leaving 14 bases of the junction unmatched. In germline, CDR1 is SGHTA, CDR2 FQGTGA. CDR3 sequence reads: CASSLLWGGPFEEQFF. The CDR3 coding sequence is TGTGCCAGCAGCTTATTGTGGGGGGGACCTTTTGAAGAGCAGTTCTTC.

The chain recombines TRBV18 with TRBJ1-4; 9 nucleotides align to TRBD1. Germline values: CDR1 KGHSH, CDR2 LQKENI. V shed 2 bases, J shed 8 bases, and the junction held 6 bases outside the gene matches. There are 15 residues in the CDR3. The CDR3 here is CASSPRRQGEEKLFF. The DNA for the CDR3 is TGTGCCAGCTCACCAAGGCGACAGGGGGAGGAAAAACTGTTTTTT.

The CDR3 loop is CASTALAGAYEQYF. The CDR3 region has the DNA TGTGCCAGCACCGCACTAGCGGGAGCCTACGAGCAGTACTTC. V usage is TRBV6-5 and J usage is TRBJ2-7; 11 bases match TRBD2. Germline V gene data show CDR1 as MNHEY and CDR2 as SVGAGI. CDR3 size: 14 residues. V lost 7 bases to trimming and J lost 2 bases; unmatched junction nucleotides: 4.

This clone was detected a few times. This CDR3 reads CASLGQGGNEQFF. CDR3 nucleotide sequence: TGTGCCAGCCTCGGACAGGGGGGCAATGAGCAGTTCTTC. This rearrangement joins TRBV19 to TRBJ2-1, with TRBD1 matching over 10 bases. The CDR3 loop spans 13 amino acids. Germline values: CDR1 LNHDA, CDR2 SQIVND (reference sequence). V was clipped by 9 bases and J by 6 bases; unmatched bases: 5.

The chain has TRBV2 and TRBJ2-3; the match to TRBD2 covers 9 bases. CDR3 size: 14 residues. V lost 8 bases to trimming and J lost 1 base; unmatched junction nucleotides: 4. The germline V gene has CDR1 SNHLY and CDR2 FYNNEI. The CDR3 DNA reads TGTGCCAGCTTGACTAGCGGAGGCACAGATACGCAGTATTTT. It translates to CASLTSGGTDTQYF.

As DNA, the CDR3 is TGCGCCAGCAGCCAAGATTTCAGGGCCCGTCCGCTCAACTATGGCTACACCTTC. Amino acids: CASSQDFRARPLNYGYTF. The chain uses TRBV4-3 and TRBJ1-2; perhaps TRBD1 as D (5 bases). Germline V gene data show CDR1 as LGHNA and CDR2 as YSLEER. V lost 0 bases and J 2 bases, leaving 19 bases between the germline ends. The CDR3 is 18 residues long.

The rearrangement uses TRBV10-2 and TRBJ2-7; 7 positions match TRBD2. J lost 3 bases, V lost 6 bases, and 5 bases had no gene match. The CDR3 extends over 13 amino acids. Per the germline V gene, CDR1 is WSHSY and CDR2 is SAAADI. The CDR3 region has the DNA TGCGCCAGCAGGGCGGGGAGGGGCTACGAGCAGTACTTC. It encodes CASRAGRGYEQYF.

The rearrangement joins TRBV6-6 to TRBJ2-1; 11 bases fit TRBD2. The germline CDR1 and CDR2 sequences are MNHNY and SVGAGI (reference sequence). The junction had 10 bases not matched to a gene; V was cut back by 10 bases and J by 2 bases. The CDR3 runs to 16 residues. CDR3: CATSRGTSGPYNEQFF. The CDR3 DNA is TGTGCCACCAGCAGGGGGACTAGCGGACCCTACAATGAGCAGTTCTTC.